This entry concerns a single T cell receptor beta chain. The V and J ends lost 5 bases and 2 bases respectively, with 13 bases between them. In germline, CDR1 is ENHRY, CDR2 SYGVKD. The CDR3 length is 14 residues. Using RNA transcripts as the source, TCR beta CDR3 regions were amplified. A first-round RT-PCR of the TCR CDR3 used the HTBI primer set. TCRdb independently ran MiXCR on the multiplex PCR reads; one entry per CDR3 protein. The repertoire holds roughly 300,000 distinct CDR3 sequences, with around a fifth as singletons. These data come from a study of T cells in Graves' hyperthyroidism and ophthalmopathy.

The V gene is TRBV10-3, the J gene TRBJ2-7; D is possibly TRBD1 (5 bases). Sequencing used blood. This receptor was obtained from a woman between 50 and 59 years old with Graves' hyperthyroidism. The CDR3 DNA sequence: TGTGCCATCAGTTTAGGCAGGGCCCCCTACGAGCAGTACTTC. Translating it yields CAISLGRAPYEQYF.